This is a list of T cell receptor beta chains from one sample in a study of beta chain features in type 1 diabetes. Measured with immunoSEQ multiplex PCR; TCRdb has only the in-frame clones, and not every one. The repertoire holds a few hundred thousand clones, with approximately 15% as singletons. Sequenced material: naive CD4+ T cells from blood. The source of these receptors is a young woman with type 1 diabetes. The CDR3 runs from the conserved cysteine through the conserved F or W. A D gene is named only where the DNA matches it firmly. A row's size may be missing; if present it is once, few, many or a size class.

v_gene: TRBV14
j_gene: TRBJ1-4
abundance: few
d_gene: TRBD1
CDR3aa: CASSHSTGVAEKLFF
CDR3nt: TGTGCCAGCAGCCATTCGACAGGGGTTGCTGAAAAACTGTTTTTT

v_gene: TRBV6-5
j_gene: TRBJ2-2
abundance: few
d_gene: NA
CDR3aa: CASKGTANTGELFF
CDR3nt: TGTGCCAGCAAGGGGACTGCGAACACCGGGGAGCTGTTTTTT

v_gene: TRBV4-2
j_gene: TRBJ2-7
abundance: NA
d_gene: TRBD2
CDR3aa: CASSQEWGGRIYEQYF
CDR3nt: TGTGCCAGCAGCCAAGAATGGGGCGGGAGGATCTACGAGCAGTACTTC

v_gene: TRBV11-2
j_gene: TRBJ2-5
abundance: NA
d_gene: NA
CDR3aa: CASSPGRQETQYF
CDR3nt: TGTGCCAGCAGCCCCGGGAGACAAGAGACCCAGTACTTC

v_gene: TRBV7-2
j_gene: TRBJ2-2
abundance: few
d_gene: TRBD2
CDR3aa: CASSLGLAGISTGELFF
CDR3nt: TGTGCCAGCAGCTTAGGACTAGCGGGAATAAGCACCGGGGAGCTGTTTTTT

v_gene: TRBV9
j_gene: TRBJ2-4
abundance: few
d_gene: TRBD2
CDR3aa: CASSVELAGAGKNIQYF
CDR3nt: TGTGCCAGCAGCGTAGAACTAGCGGGAGCGGGAAAAAACATTCAGTACTTC

v_gene: TRBV9
j_gene: TRBJ1-4
abundance: NA
d_gene: TRBD1
CDR3aa: CASSVVGTGGEKLFF
CDR3nt: TGTGCCAGCAGCGTAGTAGGGACAGGGGGCGAAAAACTGTTTTTT

v_gene: TRBV13
j_gene: TRBJ1-1
abundance: few
d_gene: NA
CDR3aa: CASSLGFSGWAFF
CDR3nt: TGTGCCAGCAGCCTAGGCTTCTCCGGGTGGGCTTTCTTT

v_gene: TRBV30
j_gene: TRBJ1-1
abundance: NA
d_gene: TRBD1
CDR3aa: CASGQANTEAFF
CDR3nt: TGTGCCTCGGGACAGGCGAACACTGAAGCTTTCTTT

v_gene: TRBV19
j_gene: TRBJ2-1
abundance: few
d_gene: TRBD2
CDR3aa: CASSRRLAGVDPYNEQFF
CDR3nt: TGTGCCAGTAGTAGGAGACTAGCGGGAGTCGATCCTTACAATGAGCAGTTCTTC

v_gene: TRBV7-2
j_gene: TRBJ2-7
abundance: few
d_gene: NA
CDR3aa: CASSETEYEQYF
CDR3nt: TGTGCCAGCAGCGAGACAGAGTACGAGCAGTACTTC

v_gene: TRBV10-3
j_gene: TRBJ2-7
abundance: NA
d_gene: NA
CDR3aa: CAISESGQGSSYEQYF
CDR3nt: TGTGCCATCAGTGAGTCCGGGCAGGGGAGCTCCTACGAGCAGTACTTC

v_gene: TRBV7-3
j_gene: TRBJ2-1
abundance: NA
d_gene: TRBD2
CDR3aa: CASSLRLAGALNEQFF
CDR3nt: TGTGCCAGCAGCTTAAGGCTAGCGGGAGCCCTCAATGAGCAGTTCTTC

v_gene: TRBV11-2
j_gene: TRBJ2-2
abundance: NA
d_gene: NA
CDR3aa: CASSLSVRASNTGELFF
CDR3nt: TGTGCCAGCAGCTTATCCGTCAGGGCCTCGAACACCGGGGAGCTGTTTTTT

v_gene: TRBV5-1
j_gene: TRBJ2-2
abundance: NA
d_gene: TRBD2
CDR3aa: CASSFGASGLNTGELFF
CDR3nt: TGCGCCAGCAGCTTCGGGGCTAGCGGACTGAACACCGGGGAGCTGTTTTTT

v_gene: TRBV5-1
j_gene: TRBJ2-1
abundance: NA
d_gene: TRBD2
CDR3aa: CASSLEWVSAGGPSEQFF
CDR3nt: TGCGCCAGCAGCTTGGAGTGGGTATCAGCGGGAGGGCCAAGTGAGCAGTTCTTC